A single sample is the source of the 28 T cell receptor beta chains below, sequenced in a study of HIV-infected children after antiretroviral therapy interruption. The treatment here: PENTA 11 planned treatment interruption arm or continuous ART arm. Unique molecular identifiers were included in an RNA-based 3' RACE TCR library. TCRdb re-derived calls from the 3' RACE reads in MiXCR, one entry per CDR3 protein. The table lists about 37,000 distinct CDR3 sequences, 5% to 8% of them singletons, with more than 0.95% in the top ten. The sample consisted of CD45RA+ CD4+ T cells from PBMCs, pooled from several time points, taken from a donor given antiretroviral therapy, either interrupted or continuous. Documented subset: naive CD4+ CD45RA+ CD45RO- T cells. The receptors shown here come from a pool of human donors with HIV.

Ten or more counts support this clonotype. The chain joins TRBV7-3 to TRBJ2-1, with 16 bases fitting TRBD2. Looked up from germline, CDR1 is SGHTA and CDR2 is FQGTGA. The CDR3 length is 19 residues. Trimming took 6 bases from V and 5 from J; bases not matched to a gene: 13. The CDR3 DNA is TGTGCCAGCAGTTTGCTCCCGGGACTAGCGGGAGGGCCCAACAATGAGCAGTTCTTC. It yields the protein CASSLLPGLAGGPNNEQFF.

The sample holds many counts of this clonotype. This sequence joins TRBV20-1 and TRBJ2-5, with 13 bases matching TRBD2. This CDR3 has 17 amino acids. The germline CDR1 and CDR2 sequences are DFQATT and SNEGSKA (reference sequence). J gave up 5 bases and V 1 base, and 10 bases lay outside the gene matches. The CDR3 nucleotides read TGCAGTGCTAGAGCTGGACTAGCGGGAGTAATTAGGGAGACCCAGTACTTC. It encodes CSARAGLAGVIRETQYF.

This clonotype appeared many times. The chain carries TRBV7-3 and TRBJ1-1; no clear D. The V gene's germline CDR1 is SGHTA and CDR2 FQGTGA. This CDR3 is built from 14 residues. V was shortened by 0 bases and J by 6 bases, with 11 bases between the two germline ends. The CDR3 nucleotides read TGTGCCAGCAGCTTAACGTTGGATCGGTCTGAAGCTTTCTTT. This sequence encodes CASSLTLDRSEAFF.

By its share, this clonotype is medium-sized. The rearrangement uses TRBV12-3 or TRBV12-4 and TRBJ2-1; D is possibly TRBD1 (6 bases). V was trimmed by 5 bases and J by 9 bases, leaving 14 bases between them. The CDR3 has 13 residues. CDR3 protein: CASSGTFYAEQFF. In DNA, the CDR3 is TGTGCCAGCAGTGGGACATTCTATGCTGAGCAGTTCTTC.

Ten or more counts support this clonotype. The chain is built from TRBV15 and TRBJ1-5; 10 nucleotides agree with TRBD1. CDR3 length: 15 amino acids. Germline CDR1 and CDR2: LNHNV and YYDKDF (reference sequence). Trimming took 3 bases from V and 7 from J; bases not matched to a gene: 6. The CDR3 region has the DNA TGTGCCACCAGCAGGACAGGGGGCGCGGGACAGCCCCAGCATTTT. The encoded protein is CATSRTGGAGQPQHF.

This clonotype turned up a few times. The chain has TRBV29-1 and TRBJ2-3, with 7 bases lining up with TRBD1. Germline CDR1 reads SQVTM; CDR2 reads ANQGSEA. J lost 9 bases, V lost 7 bases, and 4 bases had no gene match. The CDR3 runs to 10 residues. The CDR3 loop reads CSGGQLTQYF. In nucleotides, the CDR3 is TGCAGCGGGGGACAGTTGACGCAGTATTTT.

This clonotype has a count of ten or more. CDR3 coding DNA: TGTGCCAGCAGCCCTAGCGGGAGGATCTATGAGCAGTTCTTC. Translating gives CASSPSGRIYEQFF. This chain joins TRBV6-2 or TRBV6-3 and TRBJ2-1; 11 bases map to TRBD2. Losses at the gene ends were 6 bases for V and 8 bases for J; bases not matched to a gene: 6. CDR1 is MNHEY and CDR2 is SVGEGT in the germline V gene. There are 14 residues in the CDR3.

There are many counts of this clonotype. The V and J genes are TRBV10-3 and TRBJ1-1; tentative D call: TRBD1 (5 bases). Germline V gene data show CDR1 as ENHRY and CDR2 as SYGVKD. Trimming removed 6 bases from V and 1 base from J, with 6 bases in between. The CDR3 extends over 12 amino acids. In DNA form, the CDR3 reads TGTGCCATCAGGGGGGGGAACACTGAAGCTTTCTTT. It specifies CAIRGGNTEAFF.

In this sample, this clonotype turned up many times. The rearrangement uses TRBV13 and TRBJ2-7; D is perhaps TRBD1 (6 bases). This CDR3 contains 17 residues. V was pared by 2 bases and J by 0 bases, with 17 bases between. Per germline, CDR1 PRHDT and CDR2 FYEKMQ (reference sequence). The CDR3 loop is CASSLQGFPLHSYEQYF. The DNA for the CDR3 is TGTGCCAGCAGCTTACAGGGGTTCCCTCTTCACTCCTACGAGCAGTACTTC.

This clonotype showed up many times. The chain employs TRBV4-3 and TRBJ2-5; TRBD2 aligns across 9 bases. The germline CDR1 and CDR2 sequences are LGHNA and YSLEER. The J segment lost 5 bases and the V segment lost 0 bases, leaving 16 bases of the junction unmatched. This CDR3 is built from 19 residues. This CDR3 is CASSQEISGGGALTETQYF. CDR3 DNA sequence: TGCGCCAGCAGCCAAGAAATATCCGGCGGGGGGGCGCTGACGGAGACCCAGTACTTC.

The sample holds many counts of this clonotype. The gene calls are TRBV6-5 and TRBJ2-7, with TRBD2 matching over 7 bases. This CDR3 spans 16 amino acids. The junction had 7 bases not matched to a gene; V was cut back by 0 bases and J by 2 bases. CDR1 and CDR2 (germline): MNHEY, SVGAGI. CDR3 bases: TGTGCCAGCAGTTACTCGGTGGGGGGGAGGGCCTACGAGCAGTACTTC. Protein product: CASSYSVGGRAYEQYF.

This clonotype was recorded at least ten times. The CDR3 region has the DNA TGTGCCAGCAGCCTCATGGGCGCAGTCCTCAACAATGAGCAGTTCTTC. Its translation is CASSLMGAVLNNEQFF. The chain uses TRBV7-8 and TRBJ2-1; D is undetermined. Trimming stripped 5 bases from V and 5 bases from J, with 19 bases between. The CDR3 contains 16 residues. Germline-derived CDR1 and CDR2 are SGHVS and FQNEAQ.

In this sample, this clonotype turned up many times. The CDR3 DNA reads as TGTGCCAGCAGGTTGCAGGGAGGGGATACGCAGTATTTT. It yields the protein CASRLQGGDTQYF. This chain joins TRBV12-3 or TRBV12-4 and TRBJ2-3; 7 nucleotides align to TRBD2. The CDR3 has 13 amino acids. The V segment lost 6 bases and the J segment 6 bases; nucleotides outside the gene matches: 6.

This clonotype was recorded at least ten times. The genes are TRBV28 and TRBJ2-3; D gene uncertain. The V end was cut by 6 bases, the J end by 6 bases, with 10 bases between. Germline CDR1 is MDHEN and CDR2 is SYDVKM. The CDR3 extends over 12 amino acids. CDR3 bases: TGTGCCAGCAGCTGGGGAAGGGATACGCAGTATTTT. It specifies CASSWGRDTQYF.

As regards this clonotype: This may stem from a read error, because a much larger clone lies one nucleotide away. CDR3: CSSLSVFTDTQYF. The CDR3 DNA reads as TGCAGCTCTCTCAGCGTATTCACAGATACGCAGTATTTT. The rearrangement uses TRBV29-1 and TRBJ2-3; D ambiguous. CDR1 is SQVTM, CDR2 ANQGSEA, per germline. The length of the CDR3 is 13 residues. V was clipped by 8 bases and J by 2 bases, with 14 bases between them.

At least ten counts were recorded for this clonotype. The chain is built from TRBV7-6 and TRBJ2-1; 8 nucleotides agree with TRBD2. This CDR3 contains 15 residues. Germline CDR1 SGHVS, CDR2 FNYEAQ. V was pared by 4 bases and J by 4 bases, with 6 bases of the junction left unmatched. The CDR3, as DNA: TGTGCCAGCAGCTCAAGCGGGGGACTATACAATGAGCAGTTCTTC. Amino acids: CASSSSGGLYNEQFF.

Ten or more counts support this clonotype. The chain carries TRBV5-1 and TRBJ2-3, with unresolved D. V was shortened by 2 bases and J by 2 bases, with 12 bases between the two germline ends. Germline CDR1 is SGHRS and CDR2 is YFSETQ. The CDR3 has 15 amino acids. The CDR3 DNA reads TGCGCCAGCAGCTTTTCGGGCAGCTACACAGATACGCAGTATTTT. This encodes CASSFSGSYTDTQYF.

This clonotype was seen repeatedly, ten times or more. The chain employs TRBV4-2 and TRBJ1-4, with 8 bases fitting TRBD1. V shed 1 base, J shed 2 bases, and the junction held 9 bases outside the gene matches. Germline assignment: CDR1 LGHNA and CDR2 YNFKEQ. This CDR3 region has 18 residues. In DNA form, the CDR3 reads TGTGCCAGCAGCCAAGCCCTGGGGGCAGGGGGCACTAATGAAAAACTGTTTTTT. Protein: CASSQALGAGGTNEKLFF.

The chain joins TRBV6-5 to TRBJ2-7; D might be TRBD1 (6 bases). The CDR3 loop spans 15 amino acids. Trimming pared 0 bases from V and 3 bases from J, leaving 12 bases between. The germline CDR1 and CDR2 sequences are MNHEY and SVGAGI. The CDR3 sequence: CASSYSTQGRYEQYF. The CDR3 bases are TGTGCCAGCAGTTACTCGACTCAGGGGCGCTACGAGCAGTACTTC.

The gene calls are TRBV5-5 and TRBJ2-2, with 7 bases aligning to TRBD1. The V gene end was trimmed by 7 bases and the J gene end by 2 bases; junction bases not matched to a gene: 8. The germline V gene encodes CDR1 SGHKS and CDR2 YYEKEE (reference sequence). The CDR3 has 15 amino acids. This CDR3 is CASLLGQINTGELFF. For the CDR3, the DNA is TGTGCCAGCCTACTGGGACAGATTAACACCGGGGAGCTGTTTTTT.

The V call is TRBV5-1, the J call TRBJ2-3; TRBD2 is a possible D gene (5 bases). CDR1 is SGHRS and CDR2 is YFSETQ in the germline V gene. The CDR3 is 12 amino acids. The CDR3 bases are TGCGGGAGCAGCGGTAGCACAGATACGCAGTATTTT. This sequence encodes CGSSGSTDTQYF. The complete variable domain, with remaining parts taken from reference TRBV5-1 and TRBJ2-3, reads KAGVTQTPRYLIKTRGQQVTLSCSPISGHRSVSWYQQTPGQGLQFLFEYFSETQRNKGNFPGRFSGRQFSNSRSEMNVSTLELGDSALYLCGSSGSTDTQYFGPGTRLTVL.

This clonotype is medium-sized (0.01 to 0.1%). The V call is TRBV13, the J call TRBJ2-1, with D perhaps TRBD2 (6 bases). V lost 8 bases and J 9 bases, leaving 26 bases between the germline ends. Germline CDR1 and CDR2: PRHDT and FYEKMQ (reference sequence). This CDR3 has 16 residues. DNA for the CDR3: TGTGCCAGCTCTCTCGACTGGGGGAGGAACTATGCTGAGCAGTTCTTC. Translation gives CASSLDWGRNYAEQFF. The full variable domain, its missing parts supplied by reference TRBV13 and TRBJ2-1, is AAGVIQSPRHLIKEKRETATLKCYPIPRHDTVYWYQQGPGQDPQFLISFYEKMQSDKGSIPDRFSAQQFSDYHSELNMSSLELGDSALYFCASSLDWGRNYAEQFFGPGTRLTVL.

This clonotype was found many times. The genes are TRBV9 and TRBJ2-3, with 9 bases that match TRBD2. Germline-derived CDR1 and CDR2 are SGDLS and YYNGEE. CDR3 size: 16 residues. V was clipped by 4 bases and J by 6 bases; unmatched bases: 12. DNA for the CDR3: TGTGCCAGCAGCAAACGCTATAGCGGGGGAACCGATACGCAGTATTTT. Protein sequence: CASSKRYSGGTDTQYF.

This clonotype was seen ten or more times. The chain has TRBV28 and TRBJ2-7; TRBD1 is a possible D gene (7 bases). CDR3 length equals 14 residues. V lost 6 bases and J lost 5, with 17 bases in between. CDR1 and CDR2 from the germline V gene are MDHEN and SYDVKM. The CDR3 is CASSPRGRIHEQYF. The CDR3 coding sequence is TGTGCCAGCAGCCCCAGGGGGAGGATCCACGAGCAGTACTTC.

As to this clonotype: A much larger clone differs by one base, so this may be a read error. The genes are TRBV4-1 and TRBJ2-4, with D unresolved. The CDR3 consists of 15 residues. Germline loops: CDR1 MGHRA, CDR2 YSYEKL. CDR3 amino acids: CASSQDLGNEDTLYF. In DNA form, the CDR3 reads TGTGCCAGCAGCCAAGATCTGGGGAACGAAGACACCTTGTACTTT.

In this sample, this clonotype turned up many times. The chain has TRBV20-1 and TRBJ2-7; TRBD2 matches at 8 bases. V was pared by 4 bases and J by 1 base, with 6 bases of the junction left unmatched. From germline, CDR1 is DFQATT and CDR2 SNEGSKA (reference sequence). The CDR3 length is 14 residues. The CDR3 reads CSATPSGGSYEQYF. The CDR3 nucleotides are TGCAGTGCTACCCCCAGCGGGGGTTCCTACGAGCAGTACTTC.

The chain is built from TRBV9 and TRBJ2-3, with D uncertain. Germline V gene lookup returns CDR1 SGDLS and CDR2 YYNGEE. The CDR3 runs 17 residues. Between the trimmed V and J ends, which lost 3 bases and 1 base, there was a span of 18 bases. The CDR3 here is CASSASQPPLGTDTQYF. For the CDR3, the DNA is TGTGCCAGCAGCGCCTCCCAACCGCCTTTGGGCACAGATACGCAGTATTTT.

The chain recombines TRBV7-2 with TRBJ1-2; D unresolved. V gave up 5 bases and J gave up 3 bases, with 16 bases separating them. The CDR3 length is 15 residues. From germline, CDR1 is SGHTA and CDR2 FQGNSA. The CDR3 nucleotides are TGTGCCAGCAGCCAAGCCTGGGGATTTTACTATGGCTACACCTTC. This codes for CASSQAWGFYYGYTF.